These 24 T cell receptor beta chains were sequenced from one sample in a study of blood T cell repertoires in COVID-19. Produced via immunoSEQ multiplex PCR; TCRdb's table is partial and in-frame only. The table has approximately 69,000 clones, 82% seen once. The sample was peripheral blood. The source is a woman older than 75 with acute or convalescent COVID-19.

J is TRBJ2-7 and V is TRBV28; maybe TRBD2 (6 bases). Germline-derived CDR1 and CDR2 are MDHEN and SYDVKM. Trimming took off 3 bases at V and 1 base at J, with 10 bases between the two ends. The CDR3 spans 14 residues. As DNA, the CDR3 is TGTGCCAGCAGTTTCCGGGGGATATCCTACGAGCAGTACTTC. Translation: CASSFRGISYEQYF.

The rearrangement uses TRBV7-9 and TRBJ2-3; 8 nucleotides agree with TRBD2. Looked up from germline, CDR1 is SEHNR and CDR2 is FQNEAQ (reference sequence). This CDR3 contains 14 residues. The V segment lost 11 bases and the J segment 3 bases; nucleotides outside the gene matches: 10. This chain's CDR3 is CAGSGKGGTDTQYF. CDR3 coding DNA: TGTGCCGGTAGCGGGAAGGGGGGGACAGATACGCAGTATTTT.

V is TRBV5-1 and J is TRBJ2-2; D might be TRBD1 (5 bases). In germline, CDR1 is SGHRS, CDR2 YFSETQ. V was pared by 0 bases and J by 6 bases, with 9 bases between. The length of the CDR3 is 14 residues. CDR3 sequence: CASSLARVAGELFF. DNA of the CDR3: TGCGCCAGCAGCTTGGCCAGGGTTGCCGGGGAGCTGTTTTTT.

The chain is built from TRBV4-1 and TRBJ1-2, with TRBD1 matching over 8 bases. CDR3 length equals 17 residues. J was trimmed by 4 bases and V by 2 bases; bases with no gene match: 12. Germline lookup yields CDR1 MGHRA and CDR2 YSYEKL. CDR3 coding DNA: TGCGCCAGCAGCCAACTTCGGATGAGACAGGGGCGCTATGGCTACACCTTC. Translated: CASSQLRMRQGRYGYTF.

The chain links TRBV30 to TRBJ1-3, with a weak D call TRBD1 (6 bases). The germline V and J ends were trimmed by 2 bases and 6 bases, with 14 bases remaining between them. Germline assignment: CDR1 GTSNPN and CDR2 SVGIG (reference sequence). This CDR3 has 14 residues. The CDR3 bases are TGTGCCTGGAGTCGGGGGGCAGGCGCAAACACCATATATTTT. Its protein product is CAWSRGAGANTIYF.

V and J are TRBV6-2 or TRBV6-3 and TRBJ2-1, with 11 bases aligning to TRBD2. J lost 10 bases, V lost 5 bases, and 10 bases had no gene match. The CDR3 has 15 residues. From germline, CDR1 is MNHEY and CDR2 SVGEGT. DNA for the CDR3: TGTGCCAGCAGTGTACCCGGGACTAGCGGTGGAGAGCAGTTCTTC. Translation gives CASSVPGTSGGEQFF.

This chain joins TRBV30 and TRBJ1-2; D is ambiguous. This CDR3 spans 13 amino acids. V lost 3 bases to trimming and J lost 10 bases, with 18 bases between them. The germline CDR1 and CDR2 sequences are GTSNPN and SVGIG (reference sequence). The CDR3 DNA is TGTGCCTGGAGCGCAAATCCACCTACCGCCTACACCTTC. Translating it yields CAWSANPPTAYTF.

CDR3 protein: CASRLSFIGSGTEAFF. In DNA form, the CDR3 reads TGCGCCAGCCGTTTGAGCTTTATCGGTTCGGGGACTGAAGCTTTCTTT. This chain joins TRBV10-2 and TRBJ1-1; D gene uncertain. The germline CDR1 and CDR2 sequences are WSHSY and SAAADI. The CDR3 covers 16 residues. V was shortened by 8 bases and J by 5 bases, with 24 bases between the two germline ends.

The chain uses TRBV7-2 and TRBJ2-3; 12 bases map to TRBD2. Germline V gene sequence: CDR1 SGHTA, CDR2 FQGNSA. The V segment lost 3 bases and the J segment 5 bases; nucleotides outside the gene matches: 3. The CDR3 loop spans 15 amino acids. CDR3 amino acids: CASSLTSGSRDTQYF. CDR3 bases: TGTGCCAGCAGCTTGACTAGCGGGAGTCGAGATACGCAGTATTTT.

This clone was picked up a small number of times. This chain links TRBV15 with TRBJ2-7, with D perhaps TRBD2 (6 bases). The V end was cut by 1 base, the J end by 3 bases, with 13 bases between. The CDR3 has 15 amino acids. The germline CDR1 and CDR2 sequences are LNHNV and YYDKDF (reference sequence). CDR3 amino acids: CATSRGRLENYEQYF. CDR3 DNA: TGTGCCACCAGCAGAGGGCGACTAGAGAACTACGAGCAGTACTTC.

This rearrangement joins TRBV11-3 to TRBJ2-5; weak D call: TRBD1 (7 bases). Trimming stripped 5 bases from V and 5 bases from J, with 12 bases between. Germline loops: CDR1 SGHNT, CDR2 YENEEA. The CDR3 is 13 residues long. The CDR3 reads CASSRRGRETQYF. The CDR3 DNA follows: TGTGCCAGCAGCCGGAGGGGGCGCGAGACCCAGTACTTC.

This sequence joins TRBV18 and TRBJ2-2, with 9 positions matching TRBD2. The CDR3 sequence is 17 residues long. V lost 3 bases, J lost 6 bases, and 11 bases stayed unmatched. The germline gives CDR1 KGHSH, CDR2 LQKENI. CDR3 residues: CASSPSRGGRAPGELFF. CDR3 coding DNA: TGTGCCAGCTCACCGTCTCGAGGCGGGAGGGCCCCCGGGGAGCTGTTTTTT.

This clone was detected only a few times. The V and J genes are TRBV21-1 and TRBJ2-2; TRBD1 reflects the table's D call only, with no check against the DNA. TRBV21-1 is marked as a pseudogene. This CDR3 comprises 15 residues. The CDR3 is CASSKTQVGTGELFF. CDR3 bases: TGTGCCAGCAGCAAAACACAGGTTGGCACCGGGGAGCTGTTTTTT.

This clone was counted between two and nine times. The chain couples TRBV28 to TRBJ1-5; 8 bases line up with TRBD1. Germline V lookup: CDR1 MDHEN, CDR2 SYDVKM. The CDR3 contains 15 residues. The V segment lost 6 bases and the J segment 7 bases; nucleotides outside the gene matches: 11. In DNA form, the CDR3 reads TGTGCCAGCAGGCCCCACAGGGGGAAGGGACAGCCCCAGCATTTT. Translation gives CASRPHRGKGQPQHF. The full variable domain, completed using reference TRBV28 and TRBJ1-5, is DVKVTQSSRYLVKRTGEKVFLECVQDMDHENMFWYRQDPGLGLRLIYFSYDVKMKEKGDIPEGYSVSREKKERFSLILESASTNQTSMYLCASRPHRGKGQPQHFGDGTRLSIL.

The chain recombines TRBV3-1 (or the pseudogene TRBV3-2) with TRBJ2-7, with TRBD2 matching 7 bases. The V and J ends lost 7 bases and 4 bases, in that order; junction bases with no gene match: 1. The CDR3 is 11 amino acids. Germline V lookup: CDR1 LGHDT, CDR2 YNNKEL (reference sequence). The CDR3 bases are TGTGCCAGCAATAGCGGGTACGAGCAGTACTTC. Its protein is CASNSGYEQYF.

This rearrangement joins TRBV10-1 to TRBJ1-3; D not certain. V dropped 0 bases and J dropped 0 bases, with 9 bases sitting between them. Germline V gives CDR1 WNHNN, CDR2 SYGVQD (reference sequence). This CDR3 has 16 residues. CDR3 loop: CASSESRRLSGNTIYF. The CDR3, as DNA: TGCGCCAGCAGTGAGTCGCGGAGGCTCTCTGGAAACACCATATATTTT.

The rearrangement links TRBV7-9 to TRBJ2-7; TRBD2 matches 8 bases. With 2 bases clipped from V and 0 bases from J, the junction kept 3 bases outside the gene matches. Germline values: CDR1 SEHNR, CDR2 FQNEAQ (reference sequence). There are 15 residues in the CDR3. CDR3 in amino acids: CASSLTSGHSYEQYF. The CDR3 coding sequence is TGTGCCAGCAGCTTAACTAGCGGACACTCCTACGAGCAGTACTTC.

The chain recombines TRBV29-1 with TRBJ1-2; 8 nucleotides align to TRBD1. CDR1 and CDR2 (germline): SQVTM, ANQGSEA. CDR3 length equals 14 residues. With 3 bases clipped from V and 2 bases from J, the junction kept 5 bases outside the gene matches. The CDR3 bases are TGCAGCGTTGACGACAGGGGTCTGAACTATGGCTACACCTTC. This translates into CSVDDRGLNYGYTF.

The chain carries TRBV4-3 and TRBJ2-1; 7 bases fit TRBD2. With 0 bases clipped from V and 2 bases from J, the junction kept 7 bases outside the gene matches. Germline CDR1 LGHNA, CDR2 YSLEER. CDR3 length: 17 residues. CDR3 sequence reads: CASSQDVSGVPYNEQFF. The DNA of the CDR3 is TGCGCCAGCAGCCAAGACGTGAGCGGGGTGCCCTACAATGAGCAGTTCTTC.

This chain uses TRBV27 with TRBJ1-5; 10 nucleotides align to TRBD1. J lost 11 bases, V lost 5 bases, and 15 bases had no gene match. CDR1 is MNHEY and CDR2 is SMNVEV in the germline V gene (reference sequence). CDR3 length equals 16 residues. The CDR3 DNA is TGTGCCAGCAGTATAACCGGGACAGGGGTTTCGGGTACCCAGCATTTT. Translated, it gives CASSITGTGVSGTQHF.

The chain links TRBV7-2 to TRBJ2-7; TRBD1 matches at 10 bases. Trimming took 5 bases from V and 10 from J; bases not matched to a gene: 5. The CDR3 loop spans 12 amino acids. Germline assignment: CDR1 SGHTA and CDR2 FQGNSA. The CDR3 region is CASSVGQGVQYF. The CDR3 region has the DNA TGTGCCAGCAGCGTAGGACAGGGGGTACAGTACTTC.

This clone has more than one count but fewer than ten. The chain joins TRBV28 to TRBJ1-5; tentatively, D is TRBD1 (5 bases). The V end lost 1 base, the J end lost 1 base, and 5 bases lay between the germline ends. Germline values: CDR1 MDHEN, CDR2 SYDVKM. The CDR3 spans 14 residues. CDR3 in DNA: TGTGCCAGCAGTTTATACAGGAGCAATCAGCCCCAGCATTTT. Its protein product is CASSLYRSNQPQHF. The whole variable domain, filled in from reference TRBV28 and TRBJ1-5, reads DVKVTQSSRYLVKRTGEKVFLECVQDMDHENMFWYRQDPGLGLRLIYFSYDVKMKEKGDIPEGYSVSREKKERFSLILESASTNQTSMYLCASSLYRSNQPQHFGDGTRLSIL.

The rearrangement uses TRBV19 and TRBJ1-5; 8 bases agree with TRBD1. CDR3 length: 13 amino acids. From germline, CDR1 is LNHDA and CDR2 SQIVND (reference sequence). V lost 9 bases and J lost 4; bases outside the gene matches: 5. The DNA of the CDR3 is TGTGCCAGCGAGGACAGGGCGAATCAGCCCCAGCATTTT. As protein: CASEDRANQPQHF.

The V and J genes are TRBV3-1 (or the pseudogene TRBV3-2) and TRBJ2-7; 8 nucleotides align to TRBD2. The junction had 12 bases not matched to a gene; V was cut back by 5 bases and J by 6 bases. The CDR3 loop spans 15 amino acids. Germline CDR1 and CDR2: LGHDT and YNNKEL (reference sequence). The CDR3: CASSNSRSSGAEQYF. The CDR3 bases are TGTGCCAGCAGCAACTCTCGAAGTAGCGGGGCCGAGCAGTACTTC.